The T cell receptor beta chain described here comes from a study of T cells expressing NK-cell markers. Study-level information: From sorted CD3+CD56+NKG2C+, CD3+CD56+NKG2C- and CD3+CD56-NKG2C+ T cells came the TCR beta repertoires.

Germline CDR1 SGDLS, CDR2 YYNGEE. CDR3 length: 15 residues. TCR beta libraries carry UMIs added by 5'RACE template switching. Reprocessing the 5' RACE reads, TCRdb reports a single entry for every CDR3 protein and omits DNA. The sample's table shows 350,000 to 400,000 distinct CDR3 sequences. This clonotype is labeled medium-sized (0.01 to 0.1%) based on frequency. The antigen is not known. Study results and caveats: There remained a lack of clarity about HCMV specificity of expanded NKG2C+ T cell clones. Also leading the CD3+CD56-NKG2C+ fraction in a handful of donors were these clonotypes.

This TCR was recovered from a woman between 45 and 60 years old in good health. The chain has TRBV9 and TRBJ2-7; TCRdb returns TRBD1, unconfirmable since there is no DNA. Material: blood T cells: a sorted CD56 or NKG2C T cell subset, CD4+ or CD8+ T cells, or bulk PBMC T cells (not recorded which). The CDR3 loop reads CASSVGQGKSYEQYF. The full variable domain, completed using reference TRBV9 and TRBJ2-7, is DSGVTQTPKHLITATGQRVTLRCSPRSGDLSVYWYQQSLDQGLQFLIQYYNGEERAKGNILERFSAQQFPDLHSELNLSSLELGDSALYFCASSVGQGKSYEQYFGPGTRLTVT.